These 20 T cell receptor beta chains share one sample of origin, sequenced in a study of regulatory T cells in long-lasting Graves disease. iRepertoire HTBI primers and Arm-PCR of CDR3 regions built TCR beta libraries. TCRdb used MiXCR to reprocess the multiplex PCR reads, holding one entry per CDR3 protein. The data show under 500,000 distinct CDR3 sequences, around 20% seen once. The time point: persistent/refractory GD, antithyroid drugs over 5 years with positive TRAb. The TCR library was prepared using RNA isolated from PBMCs. The source material was peripheral blood mononuclear cells (PBMCs), sampled when the disease was refractory, from a patient treated with antithyroid drugs. The source of these receptors is a female donor with Graves disease.

This clonotype was counted a few times. This sequence joins TRBV12-3 or TRBV12-4 and TRBJ1-1; tentatively, D is TRBD1 (6 bases). The ends were cut back, 4 bases at V and 5 bases at J, with 11 bases in the middle. The CDR3 runs 13 residues. The CDR3 sequence is CASSYRVLTEAFF. The CDR3 bases are TGTGCCAGCAGTTACAGGGTTCTTACTGAAGCTTTCTTT.

The chain employs TRBV19 and TRBJ2-7, with 9 bases aligning to TRBD2. After removal of 4 bases from V and 0 bases from J, the junction contained 4 bases not matched to a gene. Germline V lookup: CDR1 LNHDA, CDR2 SQIVND (reference sequence). The CDR3 consists of 15 residues. CDR3 protein: CASSTLAGSSYEQYF. Written as DNA, the CDR3 is TGTGCCAGTAGTACCCTAGCGGGGAGCTCCTACGAGCAGTACTTC. Full variable domain (remainder filled in from reference TRBV19 and TRBJ2-7): DGGITQSPKYLFRKEGQNVTLSCEQNLNHDAMYWYRQDPGQGLRLIYYSQIVNDFQKGDIAEGYSVSREKKESFPLTVTSAQKNPTAFYLCASSTLAGSSYEQYFGPGTRLTVT.

Concerning this clonotype: Possible read error: a much larger clone is one base away. This rearrangement joins TRBV28 to TRBJ1-3, with D uncertain. Germline assignment: CDR1 MDHEN and CDR2 SYDVKM. This CDR3 comprises 12 residues. The CDR3, as DNA: TGTACCAGCACGTCCTCTGGAAACACCATATATTTT. Residues: CTSTSSGNTIYF.

There are a few counts of this clonotype. This chain uses TRBV11-3 with TRBJ1-6, with a weak D call TRBD1 (5 bases). CDR1 and CDR2 (germline): SGHNT, YENEEA. The V gene lost 7 bases and the J gene lost 10 bases, with 23 bases spanning the gap. CDR3 length: 16 residues. CDR3 in amino acids: CASTPFPGTCCSPLHF. The CDR3 nucleotides read TGTGCCAGCACCCCATTCCCAGGGACCTGCTGCTCACCCCTCCACTTT.

The chain carries TRBV20-1 and TRBJ2-7, with 10 bases fitting TRBD1. CDR3 length equals 14 residues. Per the germline V gene, CDR1 is DFQATT and CDR2 is SNEGSKA (reference sequence). J was trimmed by 3 bases and V by 5 bases; bases with no gene match: 7. CDR3 amino acids: CSAPDRGNLYEQYF. The CDR3 DNA follows: TGCAGTGCTCCGGACAGGGGGAACCTCTACGAGCAGTACTTC.

This clonotype was recorded many times. The chain combines TRBV30 with TRBJ1-1; no definite D call. Per germline, CDR1 GTSNPN and CDR2 SVGIG (reference sequence). Between the trimmed V and J ends, which lost 4 bases and 0 bases, there was a span of 6 bases. This CDR3 region has 12 residues. This CDR3 is CAWTGLNTEAFF. In DNA, the CDR3 is TGTGCCTGGACAGGTTTGAACACTGAAGCTTTCTTT.

This clonotype was recorded at least ten times. The chain carries TRBV27 and TRBJ1-1, with a weak D call TRBD1 (6 bases). CDR1 and CDR2 from the germline V gene are MNHEY and SMNVEV (reference sequence). The CDR3 length is 14 residues. The V gene lost 6 bases and the J gene lost 1 base, with 12 bases spanning the gap. The CDR3 DNA sequence: TGTGCCAGCAGCTTAACAGGGCGGAACACTGAAGCTTTCTTT. Translated: CASSLTGRNTEAFF.

This clonotype was picked up many times. This chain joins TRBV2 and TRBJ1-6, with TRBD1 matching 7 bases. Per germline, CDR1 SNHLY and CDR2 FYNNEI. The CDR3 length is 16 residues. The V segment lost 8 bases and the J segment 7 bases; nucleotides outside the gene matches: 14. The CDR3 loop reads CASGKNRETGNSPLHF. The CDR3 bases are TGTGCCAGCGGGAAGAACCGGGAGACAGGGAATTCACCCCTCCACTTT. The full variable domain, rest sourced from reference TRBV2 and TRBJ1-6, is EPEVTQTPSHQVTQMGQEVILRCVPISNHLYFYWYRQILGQKVEFLVSFYNNEISEKSEIFDDQFSVERPDGSNFTLKIRSTKLEDSAMYFCASGKNRETGNSPLHFGNGTRLTVT.

The chain employs TRBV20-1 and TRBJ2-3, with D possibly TRBD2 on 5 matching bases. The CDR3 has 14 residues. Germline CDR1 is DFQATT and CDR2 is SNEGSKA (reference sequence). The V end was cut by 7 bases, the J end by 6 bases, with 20 bases between. The CDR3 DNA is TGCAGTGTCCCGTCGCTAGCCCTCGGCGATACGCAGTATTTT. Translation: CSVPSLALGDTQYF.

The gene calls are TRBV6-1 and TRBJ2-2, with 10 bases that match TRBD1. The CDR3 consists of 15 residues. V was clipped by 4 bases and J by 4 bases; unmatched bases: 3. CDR1 and CDR2 from the germline V gene are MNHNS and SASEGT. The CDR3 coding sequence is TGTGCCAGCAGTGTGGGACAGGGGTTCACCGGGGAGCTGTTTTTT. This sequence encodes CASSVGQGFTGELFF.

Points on this clonotype: One base away lies a much larger clone, so this may be a sequencing read error. V gene TRBV11-2 combines with J gene TRBJ2-7; TRBD1 or TRBD2 may be the D gene (5 bases each). The CDR3 has 14 residues. Germline loops: CDR1 SGHAT, CDR2 FQNNGV. The CDR3 loop is CASSLGDGSYQQYF. The CDR3 DNA sequence: TGTGCCAGCAGCTTAGGGGACGGATCCTACCAGCAGTACTTC. The full variable domain, completed using reference TRBV11-2 and TRBJ2-7, is EAGVAQSPRYKIIEKRQSVAFWCNPISGHATLYWYQQILGQGPKLLIQFQNNGVVDDSQLPKDRFSAERLKGVDSTLKIQPAKLEDSAVYLCASSLGDGSYQQYFGPGTRLTVT.

V usage is TRBV10-3 and J usage is TRBJ2-2; 8 positions agree with TRBD2. Trimming removed 2 bases from V and 4 bases from J; junction bases left unmatched: 0. CDR3 length: 14 amino acids. CDR1 is ENHRY and CDR2 is SYGVKD in the germline V gene. The CDR3 reads CAISETSGTGELFF. The DNA for the CDR3 is TGTGCCATCAGTGAGACTAGCGGCACCGGGGAGCTGTTTTTT.

This clonotype was seen a few times. V is TRBV29-1 and J is TRBJ2-5; D is possibly TRBD2 (7 bases). This CDR3 spans 12 amino acids. CDR1 SQVTM and CDR2 ANQGSEA come from the germline V gene. Trimming removed 5 bases from V and 5 bases from J, with 12 bases in between. The CDR3 loop is CSVRGGVETQYF. CDR3 coding DNA: TGCAGCGTTAGGGGGGGTGTGGAGACCCAGTACTTC.

Concerning this clonotype: At one end, the junction sequence differs from germline, possibly due to a read error. The chain links TRBV20-1 to TRBJ2-5; D possibly corresponds to TRBD2 (5 bases). Germline V lookup: CDR1 DFQATT, CDR2 SNEGSKA (reference sequence). The CDR3 length is 15 residues. The chain's CDR3 is CSARDYGLAQGTQYF. The CDR3 nucleotides are TGCAGTGCTAGAGATTACGGACTGGCCCAAGGGACCCAGTACTTC.

The V and J genes are TRBV20-1 and TRBJ1-3; D is unresolved. The germline V gene encodes CDR1 DFQATT and CDR2 SNEGSKA (reference sequence). V shed 1 base and J shed 0 bases, with 13 bases lying between them. This CDR3 has 16 residues. The CDR3: CSARGEGEVSGNTIYF. CDR3 DNA: TGCAGTGCTAGAGGAGAGGGCGAGGTCTCTGGAAACACCATATATTTT.

This chain joins TRBV12-3 or TRBV12-4 and TRBJ2-7; 9 bases are a match to TRBD2. There are 16 residues in the CDR3. Trimming took 4 bases from V and 0 from J; bases not matched to a gene: 7. In DNA form, the CDR3 reads TGTGCCAGCAGTTCCGTTCGACTAGCGGCCTCCTACGAGCAGTACTTC. It is translated as CASSSVRLAASYEQYF.

The chain combines TRBV6-1 with TRBJ1-2; D is unclear. The CDR3 loop spans 14 amino acids. The V gene lost 5 bases and the J gene lost 6 bases, with 16 bases spanning the gap. Germline V gives CDR1 MNHNS, CDR2 SASEGT. DNA of the CDR3: TGTGCCAGCAGTCTGTTGGCCTTCGGGGATGGCTACACCTTC. As protein: CASSLLAFGDGYTF.

There are a few counts of this clonotype. This chain uses TRBV28 with TRBJ1-2; D perhaps matches TRBD1 (6 bases). From germline, CDR1 is MDHEN and CDR2 SYDVKM. Trimming left V 8 bases short and J 4 bases short, with 14 bases between. The CDR3 runs to 13 residues. The CDR3 protein is CASRDTDLYGYTF. The CDR3 DNA is TGTGCCAGCCGGGACACGGACCTCTATGGCTACACCTTC.

The chain is built from TRBV2 and TRBJ2-1; TRBD1 matches at 9 bases. Trimming took 7 bases from V and 6 from J; bases not matched to a gene: 10. CDR3 length: 15 amino acids. Germline V gene lookup returns CDR1 SNHLY and CDR2 FYNNEI. CDR3 bases: TGTGCCAGCACTATGGGACAGGGTGGAGGCAATGAGCAGTTCTTC. Its protein product is CASTMGQGGGNEQFF. Drawing the rest from reference TRBV2 and TRBJ2-1, the complete variable domain is EPEVTQTPSHQVTQMGQEVILRCVPISNHLYFYWYRQILGQKVEFLVSFYNNEISEKSEIFDDQFSVERPDGSNFTLKIRSTKLEDSAMYFCASTMGQGGGNEQFFGPGTRLTVL.

This clonotype was counted between two and nine times. This chain links TRBV7-6 with TRBJ2-7; D is tentatively TRBD1 or TRBD2 (5 bases each). This CDR3 spans 15 amino acids. V was shortened by 5 bases and J by 2 bases, with 16 bases between the two germline ends. Germline V CDR1 and CDR2: SGHVS, FNYEAQ. The CDR3 protein is CASSPGRDRTYEQYF. The CDR3 coding sequence is TGTGCCAGCAGCCCAGGCCGGGACCGAACCTACGAGCAGTACTTC.